This is a list of T cell receptor beta chains from one sample in a study of breast tumors, draining lymph nodes, adjacent tissues. TCRdb redid the calling of the multiplex PCR reads with MiXCR, one entry per CDR3 protein. The table has about 130,000 distinct CDR3 sequences, 20% to 25% seen once. The sample taken for sequencing was axillary lymph node tissue. These receptors all come from a female donor with breast cancer. Some clones in this sample may be carry-over from other donors' samples. CDR3s include the opening cysteine and the closing phenylalanine or tryptophan. The D gene is left open where the match is weak. The listing skips clone size in some rows; elsewhere it reads once, few, many or a size class.

CDR3aa | CDR3nt | d_gene | v_gene | abundance | j_gene
CASSPSSGYSPLHF | TGTGCCAGCAGCCCCTCAAGTGGTTATTCACCCCTCCACTTT | - | TRBV14 | - | TRBJ1-6
CASSQTDRAETQYF | TGTGCCAGCAGCCAAACGGACAGGGCTGAGACCCAGTACTTC | TRBD1 | TRBV4-2 | many | TRBJ2-5
CASSLPSRAGELLF | TGTGCCAGCTCACTACCTTCGCGGGCCGGGGAGCTGCTTTTT | - | TRBV18 | - | TRBJ2-2
CASSLGPPDTQYF | TGTGCCAGCAGTTTGGGACCCCCAGATACGCAGTATTTT | - | TRBV6-1 | many | TRBJ2-3
CASSLRWDPYNEQFF | TGTGCCAGCAGCTTAAGGTGGGATCCCTACAATGAGCAGTTCTTC | - | TRBV7-8 | many | TRBJ2-1
CASSPRRGETQYF | TGTGCCAGCAGTCCCCGACGGGGGGAGACCCAGTACTTC | - | TRBV6-5 | many | TRBJ2-5
CASSIMLAGVYSEQFF | TGTGCCAGTAGTATTATGCTAGCGGGAGTCTACAGTGAGCAGTTCTTC | TRBD2 | TRBV19 | - | TRBJ2-1
CASSFPLTDTQYF | TGTGCCAGCAGCTTTCCACTTACAGATACGCAGTATTTT | - | TRBV11-2 | many | TRBJ2-3
CASSLSTGNTIYF | TGTGCCAGCAGTTTATCCACTGGAAACACCATATATTTT | - | TRBV12-3/TRBV12-4 | many | TRBJ1-3
CASSPGNRGRVDTQYF | TGTGCCAGCTCACCAGGGAACAGGGGGCGCGTGGATACGCAGTATTTT | TRBD1 | TRBV18 | - | TRBJ2-3
CASSYGQLLYEQYF | TGTGCCAGCAGTTACGGACAGCTCCTCTACGAGCAGTACTTC | - | TRBV6-2/TRBV6-3 | many | TRBJ2-7
CASSIDARAGNSPLHF | TGTGCCAGTAGTATAGATGCGAGAGCAGGGAATTCACCCCTCCACTTT | - | TRBV19 | many | TRBJ1-6
CASSLEGSNQPRHF | TGCGCCAGCAGCTTGGAGGGGAGCAATCAGCCCCGGCATTTT | - | TRBV5-1 | - | TRBJ1-5
CASSLWASGKNEQFF | TGTGCCAGCAGTTTATGGGCTAGCGGGAAAAATGAGCAGTTCTTC | TRBD2 | TRBV27 | - | TRBJ2-1
CASSRRTGYEQYF | TGTGCCAGCAGCCGTCGGACAGGCTACGAGCAGTACTTC | TRBD1 | TRBV11-2 | many | TRBJ2-7
CASSLGARGATDTQYF | TGCGCCAGCAGCTTGGGGGCCAGGGGAGCCACAGATACGCAGTATTTT | - | TRBV5-1 | - | TRBJ2-3
CASRDRDNRSGELFF | TGTGCCAGCAGGGACCGGGACAATCGCTCCGGGGAGCTGTTTTTT | - | TRBV27 | many | TRBJ2-2
CASSYTASGAIGYGYTF | TGTGCCAGCAGTTACACCGCCAGCGGGGCCATCGGCTATGGCTACACCTTC | - | TRBV6-6 | - | TRBJ1-2
CASSPRPGQSTDTQYF | TGTGCCAGCAGTCCACGTCCGGGACAGAGCACAGATACGCAGTATTTT | TRBD1 | TRBV12-3/TRBV12-4 | many | TRBJ2-3
CAWSVRETQYF | TGTGCCTGGAGTGTACGAGAGACCCAGTACTTC | - | TRBV30 | many | TRBJ2-5
CASSLRQGFRGTDTQYF | TGTGCCAGCAGCTTAAGACAGGGATTTAGAGGGACAGATACGCAGTATTTT | TRBD1 | TRBV11-2 | - | TRBJ2-3
CASSPRGNGNTIYF | TGTGCCAGCAGCCCCAGGGGAAATGGAAACACCATATATTTT | - | TRBV28 | - | TRBJ1-3
CASNPSTDTQYF | TGCGCCAGCAACCCTAGCACAGATACGCAGTATTTT | - | TRBV5-1 | many | TRBJ2-3
CASSEDTGANEKLFF | TGTGCCAGCAGTGAAGATACAGGAGCTAATGAAAAACTGTTTTTT | - | TRBV2 | many | TRBJ1-4
CASSLGGLGNQPQHF | TGTGCCAGCAGCTTAGGCGGGTTGGGCAATCAGCCCCAGCATTTT | - | TRBV7-9 | - | TRBJ1-5
CATPPAGRKDTQYF | TGTGCCACCCCACCGGCGGGGAGGAAAGATACGCAGTATTTT | - | TRBV15 | many | TRBJ2-3
CASSLGAGIPYNEQFF | TGTGCCAGCAGTTTGGGAGCGGGAATTCCTTACAATGAGCAGTTCTTC | TRBD2 | TRBV27 | - | TRBJ2-1
CASGPGWGQETQYF | TGTGCCAGTGGACCAGGGTGGGGTCAAGAGACCCAGTACTTC | - | TRBV19 | many | TRBJ2-5
CASSHYSGVGFNEQFF | TGTGCCAGCAGTCACTATAGCGGAGTGGGCTTCAATGAGCAGTTCTTC | - | TRBV6-6 | many | TRBJ2-1
CASSPGSLSYEQYF | TGTGCCAGCAGTCCAGGGTCCCTTTCCTACGAGCAGTACTTC | - | TRBV12-3/TRBV12-4 | many | TRBJ2-7
CASSSLRDSSYNEQFF | TGTGCCAGCAGCTCTCTACGTGATAGCTCCTACAATGAGCAGTTCTTC | - | TRBV11-3 | few | TRBJ2-1
CSVVQLTGTGGFEQYF | TGCAGCGTCGTACAACTCACCGGGACAGGGGGCTTCGAGCAGTACTTC | TRBD1 | TRBV29-1 | many | TRBJ2-7
CASSETSGSNEQFF | TGTGCCAGCAGTGAGACTAGCGGGAGTAATGAGCAGTTCTTC | TRBD2 | TRBV2 | many | TRBJ2-1
CASSTTPNEKLFF | TGTGCCAGCAGTACGACACCTAATGAAAAACTGTTTTTT | - | TRBV7-2 | many | TRBJ1-4
CASSRDFGSYEQYF | TGTGCCAGCAGCCGGGACTTTGGGTCCTACGAGCAGTACTTC | - | TRBV7-6 | many | TRBJ2-7
CASNIAGGTYEQYF | TGTGCCAGCAACATAGCGGGAGGGACCTACGAGCAGTACTTC | TRBD2 | TRBV6-6 | many | TRBJ2-7
CASSVEGVGNEQFF | TGTGCCAGCAGTGTTGAGGGAGTGGGAAATGAGCAGTTCTTC | - | TRBV2 | many | TRBJ2-1
CASSLRDQETQYF | TGTGCCAGCAGTTTACGGGACCAAGAGACCCAGTACTTC | - | TRBV28 | many | TRBJ2-5
CASSPPGVTDTQYF | TGTGCCAGCAGCCCTCCGGGGGTCACAGATACGCAGTATTTT | - | TRBV7-2 | many | TRBJ2-3
CASRGDSNTGELFF | TGTGCCAGCAGAGGGGACTCGAACACCGGGGAGCTGTTTTTT | - | TRBV12-3/TRBV12-4 | many | TRBJ2-2